This entry features one T cell receptor (beta chain) sequence. Its target is not known. The same CDR3 also results from other DNA sequences found in this sample. This entry comes from a study of radiotherapy plus CTLA-4 blockade in lung cancer. Whole-study results and caveats: According to reports, early shifts in blood T cell clones, alongside interferon-beta, forecast response most accurately.

The assay was immunoSEQ multiplex PCR, and TCRdb's table has in-frame clones only and misses some. The sample lists 110,000 or so clones, about four fifths seen once, with approximately 5.5% in the top ten. The CDR3 loop spans 14 amino acids. Germline V gene sequence: CDR1 SGHVS, CDR2 FQNEAQ. The V end lost 3 bases, the J end lost 1 base, and 8 bases lay between the germline ends. The starting material was peripheral blood, obtained from a patient treated with radiotherapy plus ipilimumab. The clonotype originates from a human donor with non-small cell lung cancer who had a partial response to radiotherapy plus ipilimumab. The rearrangement links TRBV7-8 to TRBJ2-3; D perhaps matches TRBD2 (5 bases). As DNA, the CDR3 is TGTGCCAGCAGCTTGGGTAGCGGCACAGATACGCAGTATTTT. Amino acids: CASSLGSGTDTQYF.